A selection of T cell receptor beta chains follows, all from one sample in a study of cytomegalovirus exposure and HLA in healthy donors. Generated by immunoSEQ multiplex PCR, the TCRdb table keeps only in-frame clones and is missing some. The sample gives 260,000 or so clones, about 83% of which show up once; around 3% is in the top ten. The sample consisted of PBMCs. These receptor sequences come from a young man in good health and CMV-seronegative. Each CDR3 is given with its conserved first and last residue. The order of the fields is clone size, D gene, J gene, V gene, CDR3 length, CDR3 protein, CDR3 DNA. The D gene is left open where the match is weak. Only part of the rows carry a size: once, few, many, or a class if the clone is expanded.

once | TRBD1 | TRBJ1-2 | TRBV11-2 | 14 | CASSASQGNYGYTF | TGTGCCAGCAGCGCCTCACAGGGGAACTATGGCTACACCTTC
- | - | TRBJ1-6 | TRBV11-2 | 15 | CASWIPTGINSPLHF | TGTGCCAGCTGGATTCCGACAGGCATTAATTCACCCCTCCACTTT
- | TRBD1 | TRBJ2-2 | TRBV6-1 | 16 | CASSEVWTGDTGELFF | TGTGCCAGCAGTGAAGTTTGGACAGGGGACACCGGGGAGCTGTTTTTT
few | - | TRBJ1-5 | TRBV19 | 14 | CASSTQGGNQPQHF | TGTGCCAGTAGTACGCAGGGTGGCAATCAGCCCCAGCATTTT
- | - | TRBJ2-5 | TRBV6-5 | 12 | CASSYSGGTQYF | TGTGCCAGCAGTTACTCGGGAGGGACCCAGTACTTC
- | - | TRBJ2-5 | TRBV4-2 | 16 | CASSQVTGGGWETQYF | TGTGCCAGCAGCCAAGTTACGGGGGGCGGTTGGGAGACCCAGTACTTC
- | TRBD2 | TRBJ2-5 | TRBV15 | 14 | CATSMLAGGETQYF | TGTGCCACCAGCATGCTAGCGGGGGGGGAGACCCAGTACTTC
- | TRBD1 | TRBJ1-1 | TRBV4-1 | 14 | CASSLRTGGPEAFF | TGCGCCAGCAGCCTTCGGACAGGGGGCCCTGAAGCTTTCTTT
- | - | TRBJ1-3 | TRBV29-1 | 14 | CSVEGQLSGNTIYF | TGCAGCGTTGAGGGCCAGCTCTCTGGAAACACCATATATTTT
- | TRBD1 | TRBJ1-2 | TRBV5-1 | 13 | CASSSDRGHGYTF | TGCGCCAGCAGCTCCGACAGGGGACATGGCTACACCTTC
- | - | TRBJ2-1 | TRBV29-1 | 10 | CSVDQYEQFF | TGCAGCGTTGACCAGTATGAGCAGTTCTTC
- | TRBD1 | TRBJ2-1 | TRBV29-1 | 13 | CSARGQAYNEQFF | TGCAGCGCGAGGGGACAGGCATACAATGAGCAGTTCTTC
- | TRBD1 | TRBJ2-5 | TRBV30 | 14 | CAWSKTGAQETQYF | TGTGCCTGGTCCAAGACAGGGGCCCAAGAGACCCAGTACTTC
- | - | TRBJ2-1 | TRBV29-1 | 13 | CSARLPSYNEQFF | TGCAGCGCCCGACTACCATCCTACAATGAGCAGTTCTTC
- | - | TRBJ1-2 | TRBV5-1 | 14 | CASSFGGGEDGYTF | TGCGCCAGCAGCTTCGGAGGAGGCGAAGATGGCTACACCTTC
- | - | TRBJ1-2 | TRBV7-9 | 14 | CASSFLQGSYGYTF | TGTGCCAGCAGCTTCCTACAGGGTAGCTATGGCTACACCTTC
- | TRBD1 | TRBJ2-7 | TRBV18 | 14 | CASSPVGQGDEQYF | TGTGCCAGCTCACCAGTGGGACAGGGCGACGAGCAGTACTTC
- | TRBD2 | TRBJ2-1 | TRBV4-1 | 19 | CASSQTPSGGGRSYNEQFF | TGCGCCAGCAGCCAAACCCCTAGCGGGGGGGGACGCTCCTACAATGAGCAGTTCTTC
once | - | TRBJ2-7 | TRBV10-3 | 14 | CAIRPGTLTYEQYF | TGTGCCATCAGGCCCGGGACACTTACCTACGAGCAGTACTTC